A single sample gave rise to the 31 T cell receptor beta chains below, sequenced in a study of T cell changes during pregnancy in multiple sclerosis. Measured with immunoSEQ multiplex PCR; TCRdb has only the in-frame clones, and not every one. The repertoire includes roughly 40,000 clones, about 90% of them detected once, and 0.73% sits in the top ten. The sequencing used CD4+ T cells from peripheral blood mononuclear cells, collected before pregnancy. The receptors were gathered from a female donor with multiple sclerosis, enrolled in a pregnancy study.

For this clone: Just one base apart from a much larger clone, this may be a read error. V and J are TRBV7-8 and TRBJ2-3; possibly TRBD1 for D (5 bases). V lost 1 base and J 1 base, leaving 6 bases between the germline ends. This CDR3 has 14 amino acids. Germline CDR1 is SGHVS and CDR2 is FQNEAQ. The CDR3 loop is CASSLGGRTDTQYF. DNA for the CDR3: TGTGCCAGCAGCTTAGGGGGCCGCACAGATACGCAGTATTTT.

The CDR3 DNA is TGTGCCAGCAGCTTCGGGGGGAGTCTCACTGAAGCTTTCTTT. Translated: CASSFGGSLTEAFF. V is TRBV7-2 and J is TRBJ1-1; D might be TRBD1 (5 bases). The CDR3 runs 14 residues. Germline V gives CDR1 SGHTA, CDR2 FQGNSA. V shed 3 bases and J shed 4 bases, with 12 bases lying between them.

The genes are TRBV9 and TRBJ1-1; TRBD1 is a possible D gene (5 bases). V lost 2 bases to trimming and J lost 0 bases, with 8 bases between them. Germline V gives CDR1 SGDLS, CDR2 YYNGEE. CDR3 size: 14 residues. The CDR3 loop reads CASSVGDLNTEAFF. As DNA, the CDR3 is TGTGCCAGCAGCGTTGGGGACTTGAACACTGAAGCTTTCTTT.

The V call is TRBV6-1, the J call TRBJ1-4; a weak D match, TRBD1 (5 bases). The ends were cut back, 7 bases at V and 3 bases at J, with 12 bases in the middle. CDR3 length: 14 residues. Germline V gene sequence: CDR1 MNHNS, CDR2 SASEGT. As DNA, the CDR3 is TGTGCCAGCACGGTAGGGGCAGCTAATGAAAAACTGTTTTTT. Protein: CASTVGAANEKLFF.

The rearrangement joins TRBV6-4 to TRBJ2-1; 14 bases line up with TRBD2. V shed 0 bases, J shed 6 bases, and the junction held 1 base outside the gene matches. CDR3 length: 16 residues. The germline CDR1 and CDR2 sequences are MRHNA and SNTAGT. CDR3 nucleotides: TGTGCCAGCAGTGACTCGACTAGCGGGGGGGCCAATGAGCAGTTCTTC. This encodes CASSDSTSGGANEQFF.

The chain employs TRBV4-2 and TRBJ1-2, with D maybe TRBD1 (5 bases). This CDR3 contains 16 residues. The V gene lost 0 bases and the J gene lost 5 bases, with 16 bases spanning the gap. Germline V gives CDR1 LGHNA, CDR2 YNFKEQ. The CDR3 DNA follows: TGTGCCAGCAGCCAAGATCACGGGGGAAAGGGTTATGGCTACACCTTC. It codes for CASSQDHGGKGYGYTF.

This clone came up a few times. This rearrangement joins TRBV6-6 to TRBJ2-2; D is uncertain. V shed 1 base and J shed 7 bases, with 4 bases lying between them. Per the germline V gene, CDR1 is MNHNY and CDR2 is SVGAGI (reference sequence). The CDR3 has 12 residues. The CDR3 DNA sequence: TGTGCCAGCAGTTACTTCCGCGGGGAGCTGTTTTTT. Its translation is CASSYFRGELFF.

The chain uses TRBV14 and TRBJ2-1; 11 nucleotides line up with TRBD2. Per germline, CDR1 SGHDN and CDR2 FVKESK. Trimming at V came to 1 base and at J to 4 bases, leaving 0 bases not matched to a gene. The CDR3 contains 15 residues. CDR3 DNA sequence: TGTGCCAGCAGCCAAGGACTAGCGGGATACAATGAGCAGTTCTTC. Its translation: CASSQGLAGYNEQFF.

The V and J genes are TRBV7-2 and TRBJ1-2, with TRBD1 matching 10 bases. The V segment lost 8 bases and the J segment 8 bases; nucleotides outside the gene matches: 8. The CDR3 consists of 13 residues. The V gene's germline CDR1 is SGHTA and CDR2 FQGNSA. The CDR3 sequence is CASDGQGGQGYTF. The CDR3 coding sequence is TGTGCCAGCGACGGACAGGGGGGGCAGGGCTACACCTTC.

The chain joins TRBV6-5 to TRBJ2-6; possible D gene TRBD1, 5 bases. The CDR3 sequence is 16 residues long. The germline V and J ends were trimmed by 2 bases and 2 bases, with 10 bases remaining between them. CDR1 and CDR2 from the germline V gene are MNHEY and SVGAGI. CDR3 in DNA: TGTGCCAGCAGTTACCACAGGTCCCCTGGGGCCAACGTCCTGACTTTC. This sequence encodes CASSYHRSPGANVLTF.

The gene calls are TRBV6-5 and TRBJ1-1; D is possibly TRBD1 (5 bases). This CDR3 spans 14 amino acids. Germline V CDR1 and CDR2: MNHEY, SVGAGI. V lost 1 base and J lost 5, with 11 bases in between. This CDR3 is CASSYFGGSTEAFF. In DNA form, the CDR3 reads TGTGCCAGCAGTTACTTCGGGGGGAGTACTGAAGCTTTCTTT.

The rearrangement uses TRBV10-3 and TRBJ2-7; weak D call: TRBD1 (5 bases). Germline CDR1 ENHRY, CDR2 SYGVKD. The CDR3 consists of 14 residues. V lost 1 base to trimming and J lost 2 bases, with 9 bases between them. The CDR3 bases are TGTGCCATCAGTGAGTTTGACAGCACCTACGAGCAGTACTTC. It specifies CAISEFDSTYEQYF.

The chain couples TRBV7-2 to TRBJ2-3; 12 bases fit TRBD2. The CDR3 is 16 amino acids. The trim removed 5 bases at V and 1 base at J, leaving 4 bases unmatched. CDR1 SGHTA and CDR2 FQGNSA come from the germline V gene. CDR3 sequence: CASSLRTSGGTDTQYF. CDR3 nucleotides: TGTGCCAGCAGCCTCCGGACTAGCGGGGGCACAGATACGCAGTATTTT.

This clone has just one count. The genes are TRBV5-6 and TRBJ2-1, with D possibly matching TRBD1 (6 bases). The CDR3 spans 16 residues. The germline gives CDR1 SGHDT, CDR2 YYEEEE. V lost 1 base and J 4 bases, leaving 15 bases between the germline ends. The CDR3: CASSLIQGPFYNEQFF. CDR3 nucleotides: TGTGCCAGCAGCTTGATACAGGGCCCCTTTTACAATGAGCAGTTCTTC.

This chain links TRBV11-2 with TRBJ1-2; D is perhaps TRBD1 (6 bases). The CDR3 totals 15 residues. From germline, CDR1 is SGHAT and CDR2 FQNNGV. The germline V and J ends were trimmed by 1 base and 2 bases, with 11 bases remaining between them. CDR3 nucleotides: TGTGCCAGCAGCTTAGTGACAGGTGGGAACTATGGCTACACCTTC. This codes for CASSLVTGGNYGYTF.

V gene TRBV6-5 combines with J gene TRBJ2-7; 10 bases are shared with TRBD1. The CDR3 is 14 residues long. CDR1 is MNHEY and CDR2 is SVGAGI in the germline V gene. With V trimmed by 2 bases and J by 5 bases, 3 bases remained unmatched. The CDR3 is CASSYGTGVDEQYF. CDR3 nucleotides: TGTGCCAGCAGTTACGGGACAGGGGTCGACGAGCAGTACTTC.

V usage is TRBV5-5 and J usage is TRBJ2-2, with TRBD1 matching over 7 bases. After removal of 3 bases from V and 4 bases from J, the junction contained 9 bases not matched to a gene. The CDR3 contains 16 residues. Germline V gene data show CDR1 as SGHKS and CDR2 as YYEKEE (reference sequence). This CDR3 reads CASSWSQGQITGELFF. The CDR3 coding sequence is TGTGCCAGCAGCTGGAGCCAGGGACAGATCACCGGGGAGCTGTTTTTT.

The chain carries TRBV18 and TRBJ2-3; D is uncertain. CDR1 KGHSH and CDR2 LQKENI come from the germline V gene. The CDR3 runs to 12 residues. Trimming removed 3 bases at V and 4 bases at J, with 5 bases between. CDR3 protein: CASSPFADTQYF. CDR3 nucleotides: TGTGCCAGCTCACCTTTCGCAGATACGCAGTATTTT.

This chain links TRBV11-2 with TRBJ2-3; D is uncertain. The CDR3 runs to 14 residues. CDR1 is SGHAT, CDR2 FQNNGV, per germline. V was pared by 1 base and J by 5 bases, with 10 bases between. CDR3 coding DNA: TGTGCCAGCAGCTTAGCCCCCGCGATAGATACGCAGTATTTT. The encoded protein is CASSLAPAIDTQYF. The entire variable domain, with the rest obtained from reference TRBV11-2 and TRBJ2-3, is as follows: EAGVAQSPRYKIIEKRQSVAFWCNPISGHATLYWYQQILGQGPKLLIQFQNNGVVDDSQLPKDRFSAERLKGVDSTLKIQPAKLEDSAVYLCASSLAPAIDTQYFGPGTRLTVL.

The rearrangement uses TRBV19 and TRBJ2-7; D is undetermined. The CDR3 has 14 residues. Looked up from germline, CDR1 is LNHDA and CDR2 is SQIVND (reference sequence). The V end was cut by 4 bases, the J end by 2 bases, with 12 bases between. In DNA, the CDR3 is TGTGCCAGTAGTACCCCAGGTGGAACCTACGAGCAGTACTTC. It codes for CASSTPGGTYEQYF.

The gene calls are TRBV12-5 and TRBJ1-5, with D tentatively TRBD1 (6 bases). V lost 6 bases, J lost 4 bases, and 13 bases lay in between. Germline lookup yields CDR1 LGHNT and CDR2 FRNRAP. The CDR3 has 14 residues. The CDR3 bases are TGTGCTAGTGGCGAGGGGAGGGGGAATCAGCCCCAGCATTTT. Protein sequence: CASGEGRGNQPQHF.

V usage is TRBV9 and J usage is TRBJ2-2; maybe TRBD1 (5 bases). The germline gives CDR1 SGDLS, CDR2 YYNGEE. This CDR3 contains 14 residues. V lost 8 bases, J lost 7 bases, and 18 bases lay in between. The CDR3 coding sequence is TGTGCCAGTGCAGTAGGGGCGCAAGACGGGGAGCTGTTTTTT. This gives the protein CASAVGAQDGELFF.

This clone was observed a single time. This chain connects TRBV7-8 to TRBJ1-1; possible D gene TRBD1, 6 bases. V was shortened by 0 bases and J by 2 bases, with 7 bases between the two germline ends. The CDR3 consists of 14 residues. CDR1 and CDR2 from the germline V gene are SGHVS and FQNEAQ. CDR3 DNA: TGTGCCAGCAGCTTAGCCGGGACAAACACTGAAGCTTTCTTT. The encoded protein is CASSLAGTNTEAFF.

This rearrangement joins TRBV2 to TRBJ2-5, with D possibly TRBD2 on 6 matching bases. The germline CDR1 and CDR2 sequences are SNHLY and FYNNEI. CDR3 length equals 15 residues. The V end was cut by 1 base, the J end by 8 bases, with 17 bases between. The CDR3 DNA is TGTGCCAGCAGTGAAGATGCGGGGACTCTTATAACCCAGTACTTC. Amino acids: CASSEDAGTLITQYF.

V is TRBV28 and J is TRBJ1-1, with 7 positions matching TRBD1. Germline CDR1 is MDHEN and CDR2 is SYDVKM. V was pared by 7 bases and J by 1 base, with 15 bases of the junction left unmatched. CDR3 size: 17 residues. The CDR3 nucleotides read TGTGCCAGCACCCGATTGGGTCCACAGGGGTCGAACACTGAAGCTTTCTTT. This codes for CASTRLGPQGSNTEAFF.

The chain employs TRBV19 and TRBJ2-1; 10 nucleotides match TRBD1. V was pared by 6 bases and J by 8 bases, with 13 bases of the junction left unmatched. The CDR3 runs to 16 residues. Germline V gene sequence: CDR1 LNHDA, CDR2 SQIVND (reference sequence). The CDR3 is CASSKGRDRGVDEQFF. As DNA, the CDR3 is TGTGCCAGTAGCAAAGGCCGGGACAGGGGTGTTGATGAGCAGTTCTTC.

The V gene is TRBV5-6, the J gene TRBJ2-1; the D gene is possibly TRBD2 (5 bases). The CDR3 consists of 17 residues. The V gene's germline CDR1 is SGHDT and CDR2 YYEEEE. Trimming left V 3 bases short and J 8 bases short, with 24 bases between. As DNA, the CDR3 is TGTGCCAGCAGCTCCCGCGCGGTCGGGGTACGTTCCGATGAGCAGTTCTTC. Its translation: CASSSRAVGVRSDEQFF.

The chain uses TRBV18 and TRBJ2-3, with D possibly being TRBD2 (6 bases). CDR3 length: 17 residues. Germline loops: CDR1 KGHSH, CDR2 LQKENI. V was shortened by 1 base and J by 2 bases, with 16 bases between the two germline ends. The CDR3 region is CASSPLVGGVVTDTQYF. The DNA of the CDR3 is TGTGCCAGCTCACCACTGGTAGGAGGGGTGGTCACAGATACGCAGTATTTT.

The chain combines TRBV6-1 with TRBJ1-5; D not resolved. Trimming shortened V by 2 bases and J by 6 bases, and 2 bases separated the two germline ends. The CDR3 has 11 residues. Germline V lookup: CDR1 MNHNS, CDR2 SASEGT. In nucleotides, the CDR3 is TGTGCCAGCAGTGAACTTCAGCCCCAGCATTTT. This encodes CASSELQPQHF.

This chain uses TRBV5-1 with TRBJ2-3, with 11 bases aligning to TRBD2. Germline V gene sequence: CDR1 SGHRS, CDR2 YFSETQ. The CDR3 has 15 residues. V shed 2 bases and J 4 bases; nucleotides not matched to a gene: 3. The CDR3 sequence is CASSFGSGGADTQYF. CDR3 coding DNA: TGCGCCAGCAGCTTTGGTAGCGGGGGGGCAGATACGCAGTATTTT.

The J gene is TRBJ2-2, the V gene TRBV7-2, with D perhaps matching TRBD2 (6 bases). This CDR3 region has 15 residues. From germline, CDR1 is SGHTA and CDR2 FQGNSA. Trimming pared 4 bases from V and 4 bases from J, leaving 13 bases between. CDR3 bases: TGTGCCAGCAGCTCCCATGGACTACCCACCGGGGAGCTGTTTTTT. The encoded protein is CASSSHGLPTGELFF.